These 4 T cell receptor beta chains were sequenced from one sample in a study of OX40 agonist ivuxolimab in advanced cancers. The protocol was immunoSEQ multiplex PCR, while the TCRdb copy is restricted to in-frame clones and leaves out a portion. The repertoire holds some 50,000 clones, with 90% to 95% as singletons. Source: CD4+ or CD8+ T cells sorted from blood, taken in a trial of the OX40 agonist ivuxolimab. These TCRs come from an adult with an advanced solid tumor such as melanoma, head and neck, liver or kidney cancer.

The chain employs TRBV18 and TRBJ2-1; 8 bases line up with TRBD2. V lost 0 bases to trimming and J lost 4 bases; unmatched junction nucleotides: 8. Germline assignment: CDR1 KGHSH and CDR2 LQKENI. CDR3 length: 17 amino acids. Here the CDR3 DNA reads TGTGCCAGCTCACCACCAGGGCTAGCGGGCTTTTACAATGAGCAGTTCTTC. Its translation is CASSPPGLAGFYNEQFF. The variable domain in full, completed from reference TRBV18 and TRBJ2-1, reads NAGVMQNPRHLVRRRGQEARLRCSPMKGHSHVYWYRQLPEEGLKFMVYLQKENIIDESGMPKERFSAEFPKEGPSILRIQQVVRGDSAAYFCASSPPGLAGFYNEQFFGPGTRLTVL.

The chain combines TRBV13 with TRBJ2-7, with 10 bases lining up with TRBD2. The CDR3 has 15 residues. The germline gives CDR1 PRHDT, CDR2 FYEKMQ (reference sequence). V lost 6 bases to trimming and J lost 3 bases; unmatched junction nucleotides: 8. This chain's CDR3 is CASRTAGGPHYEQYF. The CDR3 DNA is TGTGCCAGCAGAACAGCGGGAGGGCCACACTACGAGCAGTACTTC.

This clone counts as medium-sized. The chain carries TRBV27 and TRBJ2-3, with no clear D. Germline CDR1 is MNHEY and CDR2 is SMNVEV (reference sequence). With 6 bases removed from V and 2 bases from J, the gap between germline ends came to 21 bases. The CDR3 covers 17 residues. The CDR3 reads CASRPQPPRGTTDTQYF. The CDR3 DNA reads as TGTGCCAGCAGGCCCCAACCCCCTCGCGGAACCACAGATACGCAGTATTTT.

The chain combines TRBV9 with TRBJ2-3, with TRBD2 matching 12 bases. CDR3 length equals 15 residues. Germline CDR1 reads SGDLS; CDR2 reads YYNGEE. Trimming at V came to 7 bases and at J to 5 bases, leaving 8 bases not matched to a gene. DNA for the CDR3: TGTGCCAGCGCAACTAGCGGGAGGTCGGGAGATACGCAGTATTTT. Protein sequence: CASATSGRSGDTQYF.